This T cell receptor (beta chain) was identified during a study of human T cells and chemical hapten exposure. MiXCR, applied by TCRdb to the RACE reads, yields one record per CDR3 protein. This table holds approximately 110,000 distinct CDR3 sequences, around 10% found once. Stated time point: patch test 1, 2 weeks after DPC sensitization. Treatment given: therapeutic diphenylcyclopropenone sensitization with weekly scalp DPC. CDR3 size: 14 residues. CDR1 DFQATT and CDR2 SNEGSKA come from the germline V gene (reference sequence). Trimming removed 3 bases at V and 6 bases at J, with 15 bases between. The material sequenced was whole blood, taken in connection with sensitization to the hapten diphenylcyclopropenone (DPC). V and J are TRBV20-1 and TRBJ2-1, with TRBD2 as a possible D gene (6 bases). The receptor comes from a woman aged 40-49 years with alopecia areata. Some clones in this sample may be carry-over from other donors' samples. For the CDR3, the DNA is TGCAGTGCTAGGGTGGGGGGTTTGGTCAATGAGCAGTTCTTC. This sequence encodes CSARVGGLVNEQFF.